This section outlines one TCR beta chain sequence together with its context. Libraries were prepared by immunoSEQ multiplex PCR; TCRdb keeps only in-frame clonotypes and omits some of them. The sample lists millions of clones, about 94% occurring once. The data are from a study of shared clonotypes between healthy human individuals. Naive CD8 populations comprised CD45RO-negative cells positively selected for CCR7, excluding terminally differentiated effector memory CD45RA+ cells. Germline V gene data show CDR1 as SGHNT and CDR2 as YENEEA. The CDR3 sequence is 16 residues long. V shed 0 bases, J shed 2 bases, and the junction held 5 bases outside the gene matches.

The sequenced sample consisted of naive CD8+ T cells sorted from blood. The receptor comes from a man aged 18 to 29 in good health. The chain couples TRBV11-3 to TRBJ2-3; 7 bases match TRBD1. For the CDR3, the DNA is TGTGCCAGCAGCTTAGAGTACAGGGGCCCCACAGATACGCAGTATTTT. It codes for CASSLEYRGPTDTQYF.